The next 23 T cell receptor beta chains were all read from a single sample in a study of blood T cell repertoires in COVID-19. Produced via immunoSEQ multiplex PCR; TCRdb's table is partial and in-frame only. The data contain approximately 200,000 clones, about four fifths of them singletons. The source material was peripheral blood. These receptors came from a woman aged 25 to 39 who had recovered from COVID-19.

The J gene is TRBJ1-4, the V gene TRBV6-5; D may be TRBD1 (6 bases). The CDR3 is 10 residues long. Germline assignment: CDR1 MNHEY and CDR2 SVGAGI. Trimming cost V 9 bases and J 16 bases, with 15 bases left between them. The CDR3 loop is CARSDSQQFF. The CDR3, as DNA: TGTGCCAGATCGGACAGTCAACAGTTTTTT.

The gene calls are TRBV30 and TRBJ2-4, with 12 bases that match TRBD2. This CDR3 contains 18 residues. Germline CDR1 reads GTSNPN; CDR2 reads SVGIG (reference sequence). Trimming cost V 1 base and J 2 bases; bases outside gene matches: 9. In DNA form, the CDR3 reads TGTGCCTGGAGTGCCTCTCGGCTAGCGGGAGGGACCAAAAACATTCAGTACTTC. This codes for CAWSASRLAGGTKNIQYF.

This clone was counted a few times. V gene TRBV2 combines with J gene TRBJ1-1; D may be TRBD1 (5 bases). This CDR3 region has 12 residues. Trimming cost V 10 bases and J 0 bases, with 9 bases left between them. Per germline, CDR1 SNHLY and CDR2 FYNNEI. CDR3 in DNA: TGTGCCACGGGACTGGTGAACACTGAAGCTTTCTTT. Residues: CATGLVNTEAFF.

This clone was detected only once. This chain uses TRBV9 with TRBJ2-3; D might be TRBD2 (5 bases). Germline-derived CDR1 and CDR2 are SGDLS and YYNGEE. Trimming shortened V by 2 bases and J by 4 bases, and 17 bases separated the two germline ends. The length of the CDR3 is 16 residues. CDR3 residues: CASSVRPRERSDTQYF. The CDR3 DNA reads TGTGCCAGCAGCGTTCGCCCGAGGGAGAGGTCAGATACGCAGTATTTT.

The V call is TRBV4-2, the J call TRBJ2-2; 10 bases map to TRBD2. Germline CDR1 LGHNA, CDR2 YNFKEQ. The CDR3 is 18 residues long. V dropped 1 base and J dropped 1; count of bases not matched to a gene: 6. CDR3 sequence reads: CASSQAQGLALNTGELFF. The CDR3 coding sequence is TGTGCCAGCAGCCAAGCCCAGGGACTAGCGCTGAACACCGGGGAGCTGTTTTTT.

Here the CDR3 DNA reads TGTGCCAGTAGTATCCTACAGGGCACCCACAATGAGCAGTTCTTC. Amino acid sequence: CASSILQGTHNEQFF. The rearrangement links TRBV19 to TRBJ2-1; weak D call: TRBD1 (6 bases). Trimming shortened V by 3 bases and J by 5 bases, and 14 bases separated the two germline ends. In germline, CDR1 is LNHDA, CDR2 SQIVND (reference sequence). This CDR3 spans 15 amino acids.

The V call is TRBV5-1, the J call TRBJ2-5; TRBD2 agrees at 16 bases. The CDR3 spans 16 residues. Trimming removed 4 bases from V and 4 bases from J; junction bases left unmatched: 4. CDR1 is SGHRS, CDR2 YFSETQ, per germline. CDR3 coding DNA: TGCGCCAGCAGCGGGGGACTAGCGGGAGGGAGAGAGACCCAGTACTTC. It translates to CASSGGLAGGRETQYF.

The chain couples TRBV4-1 to TRBJ2-4, with TRBD1 matching 7 bases. CDR1 MGHRA and CDR2 YSYEKL come from the germline V gene. This CDR3 contains 16 residues. The V segment lost 1 base and the J segment 5 bases; nucleotides outside the gene matches: 8. The CDR3: CASSQVIGGLENIQYF. The CDR3 nucleotides read TGCGCCAGCAGCCAAGTCATAGGGGGCTTGGAAAACATTCAGTACTTC.

V usage is TRBV25-1 and J usage is TRBJ2-5, with TRBD1 matching over 7 bases. The CDR3 is 14 amino acids. Unmatched junction bases numbered 13, after V lost 5 bases and J lost 10 bases. Germline lookup yields CDR1 MGHDK and CDR2 SYGVNS. The CDR3: CASSTRQGVEVQYF. CDR3 in DNA: TGTGCCAGCAGTACAAGGCAGGGGGTGGAGGTCCAGTACTTC. Filled out from reference TRBV25-1 and TRBJ2-5, the complete variable domain reads EADIYQTPRYLVIGTGKKITLECSQTMGHDKMYWYQQDPGMELHLIHYSYGVNSTEKGDLSSESTVSRIRTEHFPLTLESARPSHTSQYLCASSTRQGVEVQYFGPGTRLLVL.

The V gene is TRBV19, the J gene TRBJ2-7, with D possibly being TRBD2 (6 bases). This CDR3 region has 15 residues. CDR1 LNHDA and CDR2 SQIVND come from the germline V gene (reference sequence). With 4 bases removed from V and 3 bases from J, the gap between germline ends came to 16 bases. The CDR3 here is CASSRSGANLYEQYF. In nucleotides, the CDR3 is TGTGCCAGTAGTAGGTCGGGAGCGAACCTCTACGAGCAGTACTTC.

V usage is TRBV5-1 and J usage is TRBJ2-2; D is unresolved. CDR1 and CDR2 (germline): SGHRS, YFSETQ. V was pared by 9 bases and J by 2 bases, with 11 bases between. CDR3 size: 13 residues. In DNA form, the CDR3 reads TGCGCCACCTCACTTCTAAACACCGGGGAGCTGTTTTTT. Translating it yields CATSLLNTGELFF.

A few counts support this clone. V gene TRBV5-6 combines with J gene TRBJ2-2; D might be TRBD1 (5 bases). V lost 3 bases and J lost 1, with 10 bases in between. Germline V gene lookup returns CDR1 SGHDT and CDR2 YYEEEE. This CDR3 spans 15 amino acids. CDR3: CASSSDTVNTGELFF. CDR3 in DNA: TGTGCCAGCAGCTCGGACACCGTGAACACCGGGGAGCTGTTTTTT.

The chain carries TRBV28 and TRBJ1-3, with D maybe TRBD1 (6 bases). Trimming cost V 5 bases and J 4 bases, with 12 bases left between them. The length of the CDR3 is 14 residues. CDR1 is MDHEN and CDR2 is SYDVKM in the germline V gene. CDR3 protein: CASSGADRGNTIYF. CDR3 nucleotide sequence: TGTGCCAGCAGTGGGGCCGACAGGGGAAACACCATATATTTT. The full variable domain, with the rest looked up from reference TRBV28 and TRBJ1-3, is DVKVTQSSRYLVKRTGEKVFLECVQDMDHENMFWYRQDPGLGLRLIYFSYDVKMKEKGDIPEGYSVSREKKERFSLILESASTNQTSMYLCASSGADRGNTIYFGEGSWLTVV.

The chain couples TRBV3-1 (or the pseudogene TRBV3-2) to TRBJ2-7, with D possibly TRBD2 on 6 matching bases. V shed 0 bases and J shed 2 bases, with 20 bases lying between them. Germline CDR1 is LGHDT and CDR2 is YNNKEL (reference sequence). The CDR3 has 18 residues. The CDR3 reads CASSQDSQTRGSPYEQYF. The DNA for the CDR3 is TGTGCCAGCAGCCAAGATAGCCAAACCCGGGGGAGCCCCTACGAGCAGTACTTC.

The chain has TRBV3-1 (or the pseudogene TRBV3-2) and TRBJ2-7; 8 bases agree with TRBD2. Trimming removed 2 bases from V and 7 bases from J; junction bases left unmatched: 7. In germline, CDR1 is LGHDT, CDR2 YNNKEL (reference sequence). This CDR3 contains 14 residues. CDR3 nucleotides: TGTGCCAGCAGCCAATTCCTAGCGGGCGGTGAGCAGTACTTC. Translated, it gives CASSQFLAGGEQYF.

V is TRBV11-1 and J is TRBJ2-3; TRBD2 aligns across 11 bases. The CDR3 has 15 residues. Germline V gene sequence: CDR1 SGHAT, CDR2 FQDESV (reference sequence). V dropped 4 bases and J dropped 6; count of bases not matched to a gene: 6. The CDR3 is CASSSPGTSGDTQYF. CDR3 DNA: TGTGCCAGCAGCTCGCCCGGGACTAGCGGCGATACGCAGTATTTT.

The V and J genes are TRBV28 and TRBJ1-5; 8 bases agree with TRBD1. V gave up 4 bases and J gave up 1 base; unmatched junction bases: 6. Germline lookup yields CDR1 MDHEN and CDR2 SYDVKM. The CDR3 runs to 16 residues. CDR3 sequence: CASSSTGEGSNQPQHF. CDR3 in DNA: TGTGCCAGCAGTTCGACAGGGGAAGGGAGCAATCAGCCCCAGCATTTT.

V gene TRBV4-1 combines with J gene TRBJ2-7; 9 nucleotides agree with TRBD1. CDR3 length: 15 amino acids. Germline lookup yields CDR1 MGHRA and CDR2 YSYEKL. The V and J ends lost 0 bases and 6 bases, in that order; junction bases with no gene match: 6. Here the CDR3 DNA reads TGCGCCAGCAGCCAAGAATTTGGGACAGGGATCGAGCAGTACTTC. Translating gives CASSQEFGTGIEQYF.

This clone was observed a handful of times. CDR3 in DNA: TGTGCCAGTAGTACCAGGGGAGATACGCAGTATTTT. This translates into CASSTRGDTQYF. The chain carries TRBV19 and TRBJ2-3; the D gene is possibly TRBD1 (6 bases). The CDR3 is made up of 12 amino acids. V was pared by 4 bases and J by 5 bases, with 7 bases between. Germline V gene sequence: CDR1 LNHDA, CDR2 SQIVND (reference sequence).

The chain recombines TRBV6-2 or TRBV6-3 with TRBJ1-5; D not resolved. The CDR3 has 15 residues. V was clipped by 2 bases and J by 4 bases, with 12 bases between them. Germline V gives CDR1 MNHEY, CDR2 SVGEGT. The CDR3 sequence is CASSYTSGYNQPQHF. The CDR3 region has the DNA TGTGCCAGCAGTTACACATCAGGCTATAATCAGCCCCAGCATTTT.

In regard to this clone: The same CDR3 can be traced to other DNA sequences in this sample. V usage is TRBV24-1 and J usage is TRBJ2-7, with D possibly matching TRBD1 (5 bases). V was clipped by 6 bases and J by 3 bases, with 8 bases between them. This CDR3 contains 12 residues. The V gene's germline CDR1 is KGHDR and CDR2 SFDVKD. In DNA, the CDR3 is TGTGCCACCAGTCAGGGTAGCTACGAGCAGTACTTC. This codes for CATSQGSYEQYF.

This sequence joins TRBV28 and TRBJ2-1; 8 bases are a match to TRBD2. This CDR3 region has 15 residues. Losses at the gene ends were 1 base for V and 4 bases for J; bases not matched to a gene: 3. The germline V gene encodes CDR1 MDHEN and CDR2 SYDVKM. The CDR3 sequence: CASSLLPSGYNEQFF. In nucleotides, the CDR3 is TGTGCCAGCAGTTTATTGCCTAGCGGGTACAATGAGCAGTTCTTC. The full variable domain, rest sourced from reference TRBV28 and TRBJ2-1, is DVKVTQSSRYLVKRTGEKVFLECVQDMDHENMFWYRQDPGLGLRLIYFSYDVKMKEKGDIPEGYSVSREKKERFSLILESASTNQTSMYLCASSLLPSGYNEQFFGPGTRLTVL.

The gene calls are TRBV7-3 and TRBJ1-6, with D perhaps TRBD1 (6 bases). The CDR3 consists of 15 residues. V was shortened by 5 bases and J by 7 bases, with 15 bases between the two germline ends. CDR1 is SGHTA and CDR2 is FQGTGA in the germline V gene. In DNA form, the CDR3 reads TGTGCCAGCAGCCTCCAGCCCGGACAGAATTCACCCCTCCACTTT. Translation: CASSLQPGQNSPLHF.